This TCR beta chain is from a study of blood T cell repertoires in COVID-19. Overall study context: Acute and convalescent COVID-19 specimens originated in the United States, Italy and Spain. From T cells, B-cell-depleted T cells, or PBMCs came the material, which was cDNA or gDNA.

In the authors' methods: Estimation of nucleated cell counts relied on the amplification of reference gene primers. Generated by immunoSEQ multiplex PCR, the TCRdb table keeps only in-frame clones and is missing some. V and J calls plus clone size are reproduced from that table; the DNA served to infer D and trimming. The table has about 55,000 clones, almost 85% seen once. V was trimmed by 5 bases and J by 0 bases, leaving 13 bases between them. CDR1 and CDR2 (germline): SGHTA, FQGTGA. The CDR3 consists of 15 residues. Sequenced material: peripheral blood. This TCR was recovered from a human donor in a cohort sampled during active COVID-19. V gene TRBV7-3 combines with J gene TRBJ1-1; D gene uncertain. CDR3 in amino acids: CASSPSGGLNTEAFF. CDR3 in DNA: TGTGCCAGCAGCCCCTCCGGAGGGCTGAACACTGAAGCTTTCTTT.